This entry lists 21 T cell receptor beta chains sequenced from one sample in a study of tissue T cells after allogeneic stem cell transplantation. The data were produced by immunoSEQ multiplex PCR, yet TCRdb's version contains in-frame clones alone and is incomplete. Here the sample spans roughly 9,500 clones, roughly half being singletons. Time point indicated: mouse harvest day 7 after allogeneic transplant. Tail vein injection delivered 10^7 T-cell-depleted bone marrow cells and 10^6 splenic CD5+ T cells. The sequencing input was gut tissue. These receptors came from a female BALB/c mouse given C57BL/6 T cells with graft-versus-host disease after an allogeneic hematopoietic cell transplant.

Concerning this clone itself: Genes and germline are mouse. The read falls 1 residue short of the CDR3 end, and the missing part is taken from the germline J gene. V is TRBV31 and J is TRBJ1-6; 9 bases agree with TRBD1. TRBJ1-6 counts as an open reading frame of uncertain function. The ends lost 1 base at V and 5 bases at J; junction bases unmatched: 6. Germline lookup yields CDR1 GKSSPN and CDR2 SITVG. The CDR3 totals 16 residues. CDR3 DNA (partial): TGTGCCTGGAGTCGGTCCGGGACAGGGAATAATTCGCCCCTCTAC. It codes for CAWSRSGTGNNSPLY. The entire CDR3 sequence reads CAWSRSGTGNNSPLYF.

About this clone itself: Each gene name is a mouse one. The CDR3 end lies 1 residue beyond the end of the read and is filled in from the germline J gene. This chain links TRBV26 with TRBJ2-1, with 8 positions matching TRBD2. Germline V gives CDR1 KGHPV, CDR2 FQNQEV (reference sequence). This CDR3 has 15 amino acids. Germline trimming cut 5 bases from V and 0 bases from J; bases unmatched to any gene: 3. The DNA read from the CDR3 is TGTGCCAGCAGTAGTACTGGGGGTAACTATGCTGAGCAGTTC. Translation gives CASSSTGGNYAEQF. The entire CDR3 sequence reads CASSSTGGNYAEQFF.

With regard to this clone: Gene names denote mouse genes. The read terminates 1 residue ahead of where the CDR3 ends, so the germline J gene completes it. V usage is TRBV3 and J usage is TRBJ1-1; TRBD1 is a possible D gene (6 bases). Trimming shortened V by 4 bases and J by 1 base, and 7 bases separated the two germline ends. The length of the CDR3 is 13 residues. The germline CDR1 and CDR2 sequences are SNHLY and FYNGKV (reference sequence). Partial CDR3 DNA: TGTGCCAGCAGCTCACAGGGGAACACAGAAGTCTTC. Translating it yields CASSSQGNTEVF. The complete CDR3 protein is CASSSQGNTEVFF.

Comments on this clone: Germline and genes: mouse. The read falls 1 residue short of the CDR3 end, and the missing part is taken from the germline J gene. V gene TRBV26 combines with J gene TRBJ1-2, with unresolved D. The CDR3 is made up of 11 amino acids. V dropped 4 bases and J dropped 3 bases, with 3 bases sitting between them. Germline assignment: CDR1 KGHPV and CDR2 FQNQEV (reference sequence). The chain's CDR3 is CASSQDSDYTF. Partial CDR3 DNA: TGTGCCAGCAGTCAGGACTCCGACTACACC.

Details on this clone: Mouse names are used for the genes. Coverage ceases 1 residue before the CDR3 finishes, and the germline J gene fills in the end. The sample carries other DNA sequences with the same CDR3. This chain joins TRBV3 and TRBJ2-7; TRBD2 is a possible D gene (7 bases). This CDR3 spans 12 amino acids. Trimming took 1 base from V and 7 from J, leaving 8 bases between them. Germline V lookup: CDR1 SNHLY, CDR2 FYNGKV (reference sequence). The sequenced part of the CDR3 DNA is TGTGCCAGCAGCTTAGAGGGGGGGGAACAGTAC. As protein: CASSLEGGEQY. The full-length CDR3 reads as CASSLEGGEQYF.

Only a few counts were recorded for this clone. Mouse germline and gene names are used. The read finishes 1 residue shy of the CDR3 end, and the germline J gene is used to complete it. This sample includes further DNA sequences coding for the same CDR3. V is TRBV12-2 and J is TRBJ2-4, with 13 bases that match TRBD2. Germline lookup yields CDR1 SGHLS and CDR2 HYDKME. This CDR3 contains 15 residues. The V gene end was trimmed by 2 bases and the J gene end by 3 bases; junction bases not matched to a gene: 1. The DNA read from the CDR3 is TGTGCCAGCTCTCGGGACTGGGGGGGGCAAAACACCTTGTAC. Its protein is CASSRDWGGQNTLY. The full CDR3 protein reads CASSRDWGGQNTLYF.

A remark on this clone: The genes and germline here are from mouse. From the germline J gene comes the end of the CDR3, since the read stops 1 residue before it. The rearrangement uses TRBV23 and TRBJ1-1. The CDR3 has 14 amino acids. Per germline, CDR1 KGHTA and CDR2 FQNQQP. CDR3 DNA (partial): TGCTCCAGCAGTCAATCGACCAAAAACACAGAAGTCTTC. Translation: CSSSQSTKNTEVF. The full CDR3 protein reads CSSSQSTKNTEVFF.

To note about this clone: Genes and germline come from the mouse. The sequence runs out 1 residue before the end of the CDR3; the remainder is reconstructed from the germline J gene. This sequence joins TRBV23 and TRBJ2-7; the D segment call TRBD2 is taken from the table without a DNA check. CDR1 is KGHTA, CDR2 FQNQQP, per germline. The CDR3 runs to 13 residues. The CDR3 protein is CSSSQLDWGVQYF. The covered CDR3 bases are TGCTCCAGCAGTCAATTAGACTGGGGGGTACAGTAC.

About this clone: Here the gene names and germline are mouse. The read terminates 1 residue before the CDR3 end, so the remaining end is supplied by the germline J gene. The V call is TRBV3, the J call TRBJ2-3; tentative D call: TRBD2 (7 bases). Germline V gene sequence: CDR1 SNHLY, CDR2 FYNGKV (reference sequence). CDR3 length equals 16 residues. Trimming took off 5 bases at V and 1 base at J, with 16 bases between the two ends. CDR3 DNA (partial): TGTGCCAGCAGCCACCGATTGGGGGGCGGTGCAGAAACGCTGTAT. This translates into CASSHRLGGGAETLY. The full CDR3 protein reads CASSHRLGGGAETLYF.

As concerns this clone: Germline and genes: mouse. The read comes to an end 1 residue before the CDR3 does, leaving the germline J gene to fill in the end. The chain recombines TRBV29 with TRBJ2-1, with D possibly TRBD2 on 7 matching bases. Trimming took off 0 bases at V and 7 bases at J, with 10 bases between the two ends. The CDR3 runs to 14 residues. CDR1 and CDR2 (germline): MSHET, SYDVDS. The CDR3 reads CASSLSGGAAEQFF. The part of the CDR3 DNA that was read is TGTGCTAGCAGTTTATCGGGGGGCGCGGCTGAGCAGTTC.

In this sample, this clone turned up a few times. The genes and germline here are from mouse. The read ends 1 residue shy of where the CDR3 ends; the end is completed using the germline J gene. The genes are TRBV3 and TRBJ2-7, with 11 bases fitting TRBD1. Per the germline V gene, CDR1 is SNHLY and CDR2 is FYNGKV (reference sequence). The ends lost 5 bases at V and 4 bases at J; junction bases unmatched: 4. CDR3 size: 14 residues. The CDR3 DNA, read in part, is TGTGCCAGCAGCCGCCGGGACAGGGGGTATGAACAGTAC. Residues: CASSRRDRGYEQY. Given in full, the CDR3 is CASSRRDRGYEQYF.

Remarks on this clone: Gene names refer to mouse genes. The read falls 1 residue short of the CDR3 end, and the missing part is taken from the germline J gene. The J gene is TRBJ2-5, the V gene TRBV15; D is tentatively TRBD1 or TRBD2 (5 bases each). This CDR3 is 13 amino acids long. With 3 bases removed from V and 3 bases from J, the gap between germline ends came to 7 bases. Germline CDR1 is SGHND and CDR2 is FRSKSL. This CDR3 reads CASSLGVQDTQYF. CDR3 DNA (partial): TGTGCCAGCAGTTTGGGGGTTCAAGACACCCAGTAC. Full variable domain (missing parts from reference TRBV15 and TRBJ2-5): DAGVTQTPRHEVAEKGQTIILKCEPVSGHNDLFWYRQTKIQGLELLSYFRSKSLMEDGGAFKDRFKAEMLNSSFSTLKIQPTEPKDSAVYLCASSLGVQDTQYFGPGTRLLVL.

Regarding this clone: Mouse gene names apply. The read terminates 1 residue ahead of where the CDR3 ends, so the germline J gene completes it. The chain links TRBV26 to TRBJ1-3; D not certain. V was trimmed by 2 bases and J by 1 base, leaving 6 bases between them. Germline values: CDR1 KGHPV, CDR2 FQNQEV (reference sequence). The CDR3 covers 14 residues. The DNA read from the CDR3 is TGTGCCAGCAGTCTGAGCACATCTGGAAATACGCTCTAT. Its translation: CASSLSTSGNTLY. The full-length CDR3 reads as CASSLSTSGNTLYF.

A remark on this clone: Gene names are mouse gene names. The sequence runs out 1 residue before the end of the CDR3; the remainder is reconstructed from the germline J gene. The chain links TRBV3 to TRBJ2-2, with 7 bases identical to TRBD1. With 5 bases clipped from V and 2 bases from J, the junction kept 2 bases outside the gene matches. The CDR3 consists of 14 residues. Germline CDR1 is SNHLY and CDR2 is FYNGKV (reference sequence). The CDR3 reads CASSLGQNTGQLYF. Partial CDR3 DNA: TGTGCCAGCAGCCTGGGACAGAACACCGGGCAGCTCTAC.

This clone counts as medium-sized. Gene names denote mouse genes. The observed sequence ends 1 residue before the CDR3 terminus, with the missing tail filled in from the germline J gene. The chain recombines TRBV13-2 with TRBJ2-4; no firm D call. V lost 0 bases and J 5 bases, leaving 7 bases between the germline ends. Germline CDR1 NNHNN, CDR2 SYGAGS (reference sequence). This CDR3 spans 13 amino acids. CDR3 DNA, as far as it was read: TGTGCCAGCGGTGATGCGAACTTAAACACCTTGTAC. It specifies CASGDANLNTLY. The CDR3 in full is CASGDANLNTLYF.

This clone was counted a few times. Here the gene names and germline are mouse. The CDR3 is CASSLTGDQNTLYF. The CDR3 DNA, read in part, is TGTGCAAGCAGCTTAACTGGGGATCAAAACACCTTGTAC. The chain couples TRBV16 to TRBJ2-4; 7 positions match TRBD2. The CDR3 end lies 1 residue beyond the end of the read and is filled in from the germline J gene. This CDR3 has 14 residues. The germline CDR1 and CDR2 sequences are SGHSA and FRNQAP. Losses at the gene ends were 2 bases for V and 2 bases for J; bases not matched to a gene: 1.

This clone was found a few times. Gene names refer to mouse genes. With the read ending 1 residue before the CDR3 end, the germline J gene is used to fill in that end. The chain links TRBV12-1 to TRBJ2-4, with TRBD1 as a possible D gene (6 bases). The V gene lost 2 bases and the J gene lost 3 bases, with 8 bases spanning the gap. CDR3 length: 13 residues. Per germline, CDR1 SGHSN and CDR2 HYEKVE. Here the CDR3 reads CASSPGTQNTLYF. The sequenced CDR3 bases are TGTGCCAGCTCTCCCGGGACACAAAACACCTTGTAC.

On this clone itself: Gene names denote mouse genes. The read comes to an end 1 residue before the CDR3 does, leaving the germline J gene to fill in the end. The chain combines TRBV15 with TRBJ1-2; possible D gene TRBD1, 5 bases. V was cut by 3 bases and J by 1 base, with 6 bases left in between. Germline values: CDR1 SGHND, CDR2 FRSKSL. The CDR3 has 13 residues. The CDR3 loop is CASSLGGNSDYTF. CDR3 DNA (partial): TGTGCCAGCAGTTTGGGGGGAAACTCCGACTACACC.

This clone has only a few counts. Gene names refer to mouse genes. The read ends 1 residue before the CDR3 terminus; that terminus is restored from the germline J gene. The chain couples TRBV26 to TRBJ1-4; D ambiguous. The CDR3 extends over 13 amino acids. Germline V CDR1 and CDR2: KGHPV, FQNQEV (reference sequence). Trimming took off 2 bases at V and 4 bases at J, with 5 bases between the two ends. The CDR3 protein is CASSLPGNERLFF. The DNA read from the CDR3 is TGTGCCAGCAGTCTGCCAGGCAACGAAAGATTATTT. Full variable domain (rest looked up from reference TRBV26 and TRBJ1-4): NSKVIQTPRYLVKGQGQKAKMRCIPEKGHPVVFWYQQNKNNEFKFLINFQNQEVLQQIDMTEKRFSAECPSNSPCSLEIQSSEAGDSALYLCASSLPGNERLFFGHGTKLSVL.

About this clone: Gene names denote mouse genes. The sequenced fragment ends 1 residue before the CDR3 boundary, so the rest is inferred from the germline J gene. This rearrangement joins TRBV13-2 to TRBJ2-7, with D unresolved. Looked up from germline, CDR1 is NNHNN and CDR2 is SYGAGS (reference sequence). This CDR3 spans 12 amino acids. V lost 2 bases and J lost 4, with 7 bases in between. CDR3 region: CASGDGPYEQYF. The sequenced CDR3 bases are TGTGCCAGCGGTGACGGTCCGTATGAACAGTAC.

Only a few counts were recorded for this clone. Gene names refer to mouse genes. The CDR3 end lies 1 residue beyond the end of the read and is filled in from the germline J gene. The chain links TRBV24 to TRBJ2-7; 11 bases align to TRBD2. With V trimmed by 2 bases and J by 3 bases, 6 bases remained unmatched. The V gene's germline CDR1 is KGHTA and CDR2 FRNEEI. This CDR3 is 16 amino acids long. Incomplete CDR3 DNA: TGTGCCAGCAGTCTGACCGACTGGGGGGGAAACTATGAACAGTAC. Encoded protein: CASSLTDWGGNYEQY. The whole CDR3 region reads CASSLTDWGGNYEQYF.